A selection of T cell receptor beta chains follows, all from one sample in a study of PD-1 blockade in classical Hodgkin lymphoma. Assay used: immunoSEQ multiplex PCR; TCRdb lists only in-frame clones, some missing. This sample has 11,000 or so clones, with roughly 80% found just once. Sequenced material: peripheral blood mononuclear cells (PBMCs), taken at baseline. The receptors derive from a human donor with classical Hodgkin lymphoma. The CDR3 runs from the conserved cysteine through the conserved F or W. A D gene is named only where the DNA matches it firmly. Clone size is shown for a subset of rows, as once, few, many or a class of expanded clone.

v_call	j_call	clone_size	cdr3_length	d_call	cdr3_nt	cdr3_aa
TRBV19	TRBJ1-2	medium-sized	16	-	TGTGCCAGTAGTATAGCCTGGCGGCGAGCTAACTATGGCTACACCTTC	CASSIAWRRANYGYTF
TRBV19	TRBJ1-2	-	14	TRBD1	TGTGCCAGTAGTAAACGGCAGGGGGACTATGGCTACACCTTC	CASSKRQGDYGYTF
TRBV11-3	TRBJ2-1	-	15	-	TGTGCCAGCAGCCAAAAGGGGCTCGGCACGGATGAGCAGTTCTTC	CASSQKGLGTDEQFF
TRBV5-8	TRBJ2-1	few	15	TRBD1	TGTGCCAGCAGCCGCGACAGGGGGGGTTACAATGAGCAGTTCTTC	CASSRDRGGYNEQFF
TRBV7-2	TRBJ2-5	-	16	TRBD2	TGTGCCAGCAGCCACATAGCGGGGGGGCGGGCGGTAGGCCAGTACTTC	CASSHIAGGRAVGQYF
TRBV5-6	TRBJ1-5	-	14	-	TGTGCCAGCAGCCCTAACTATAGCAATCAGCCCCAGCATTTT	CASSPNYSNQPQHF
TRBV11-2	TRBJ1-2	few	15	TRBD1	TGTGCCAGCAGCTTACCACAGGGGGCAGGGTACGGCTACACCTTC	CASSLPQGAGYGYTF
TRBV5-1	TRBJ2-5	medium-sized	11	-	TGCGCCAGCAGCTACGGGGAGACCCAGTACTTC	CASSYGETQYF
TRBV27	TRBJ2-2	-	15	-	TGTGCCAGCACCCGAAACAGGGGGAGGGCCGGGGAGCTGTTTTTT	CASTRNRGRAGELFF
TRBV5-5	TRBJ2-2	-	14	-	TGTGCCAGCAGCAAAGTCCCTTTCACCGGGGAGCTGTTTTTT	CASSKVPFTGELFF
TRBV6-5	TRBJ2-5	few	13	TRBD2	TGTGCCAGCAGTACTGGACTAGCTGGCGCTCAGTACTTC	CASSTGLAGAQYF
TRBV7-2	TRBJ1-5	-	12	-	TGTGCCAGCAGCCCTCACACCGGTCCCCAGCATTTT	CASSPHTGPQHF
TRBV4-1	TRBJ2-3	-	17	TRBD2	TGCGCCAGCAGCCCGGGGACTAGCTACTTTCGCACAGATACGCAGTATTTT	CASSPGTSYFRTDTQYF
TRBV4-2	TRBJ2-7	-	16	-	TGTGCCAGCAGCCAAGAAGGTCACTTCCTATCCTACGAGCAGTACTTC	CASSQEGHFLSYEQYF
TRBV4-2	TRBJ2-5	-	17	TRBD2	TGTGCCAGCAGCCAAGATGGATGGCGGGGGGTCCAAGAGACCCAGTACTTC	CASSQDGWRGVQETQYF
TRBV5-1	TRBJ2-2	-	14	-	TGCGCCAGCACCACGGAAGACGGGATCGGGGAGCTGTTTTTT	CASTTEDGIGELFF
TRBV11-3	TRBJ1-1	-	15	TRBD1	TGTGCCAGCAGCTTAGTGGGACAGGTATTGTCGGAAGCTTTCTTT	CASSLVGQVLSEAFF
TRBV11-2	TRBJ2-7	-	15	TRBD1	TGTGCCAGCAGCTTCTCGGGACAGGGGGCCTACGAGCAGTACTTC	CASSFSGQGAYEQYF
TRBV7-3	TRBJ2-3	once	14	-	TGTGCCAGCAGCGTAGGAGGCAGCACAGATACGCAGTATTTT	CASSVGGSTDTQYF
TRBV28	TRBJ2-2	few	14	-	TGTGCCAGCAGTTTGCCGCTAGCGACCGGGGAGCTGTTTTTT	CASSLPLATGELFF
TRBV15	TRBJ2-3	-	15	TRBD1	TGTGCCACCAGCAGAAGGGACAGGGGGGCCGATACGCAGTATTTT	CATSRRDRGADTQYF
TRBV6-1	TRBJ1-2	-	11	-	TGTGCCAGCGGAACCATATATGGCTACACCTTC	CASGTIYGYTF
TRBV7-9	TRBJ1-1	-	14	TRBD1	TGTGCCAGCGGACAGGGTGGGGGGGACACTGAAGCTTTCTTT	CASGQGGGDTEAFF
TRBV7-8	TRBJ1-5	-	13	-	TGTGCCAGCAGCTCAAGTCTCAATCAGCCCCAGCATTTT	CASSSSLNQPQHF
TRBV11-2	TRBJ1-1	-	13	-	TGTGCCAGCGGCCCCGGGGGAATCACTGAAGCTTTCTTT	CASGPGGITEAFF
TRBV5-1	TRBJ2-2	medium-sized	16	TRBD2	TGCGCCAGCAGCCCGACTAGCGGGGTGACGGGAGGGGAGCTGTTTTTT	CASSPTSGVTGGELFF
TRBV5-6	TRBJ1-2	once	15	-	TGTGCCAGCAGCGATACAGGGTCCTTAAACTATGGCTACACCTTC	CASSDTGSLNYGYTF